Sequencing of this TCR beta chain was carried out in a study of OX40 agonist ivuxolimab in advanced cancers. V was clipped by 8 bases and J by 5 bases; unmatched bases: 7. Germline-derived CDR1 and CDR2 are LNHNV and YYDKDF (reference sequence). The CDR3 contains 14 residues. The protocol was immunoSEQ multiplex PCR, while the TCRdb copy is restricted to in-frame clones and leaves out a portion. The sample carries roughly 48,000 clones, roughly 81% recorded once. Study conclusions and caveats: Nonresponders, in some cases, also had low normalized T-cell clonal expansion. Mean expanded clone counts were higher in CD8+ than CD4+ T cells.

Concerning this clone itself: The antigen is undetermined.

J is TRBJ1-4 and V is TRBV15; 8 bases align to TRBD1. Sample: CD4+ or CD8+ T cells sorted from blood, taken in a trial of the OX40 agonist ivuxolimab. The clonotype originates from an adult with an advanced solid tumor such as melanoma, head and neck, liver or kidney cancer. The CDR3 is CATSTGEANEKLFF. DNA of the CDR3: TGTGCCACCTCGACAGGGGAGGCGAATGAAAAACTGTTTTTT.